The source of this TCR beta chain is a study of T cells in Graves' hyperthyroidism and ophthalmopathy. In this sample, this clonotype turned up a few times. Its antigen is as yet unknown. RNA transcripts yielded amplified TCR beta CDR3 regions. HTBI primers were employed in a first-round RT-PCR of the TCR CDR3. TCRdb re-called the multiplex PCR reads through MiXCR, storing one row per CDR3 protein. The sample has around 620,000 distinct CDR3 sequences, 15% to 20% seen once. These patients, aged 18 to 65, had recently diagnosed hyperthyroidism lasting under 2 months. Reasons for excluding patients were uncontrolled infection, other autoimmune disease, pregnancy or lactation. Notes on the study in general: The model predicted ophthalmopathy a median around six months before onset. Blood also held most thyroid clonotypes expanded beyond 0.001.

Looked up from germline, CDR1 is MNHEY and CDR2 is SMNVEV (reference sequence). CDR3 size: 14 residues. V gave up 1 base and J gave up 6 bases, with 9 bases separating them. This chain uses TRBV27 with TRBJ2-2, with D possibly being TRBD1 or TRBD2 (5 bases each). Sequenced sample: blood. The clonotype was recovered from a woman aged 30 to 39 with Graves' hyperthyroidism. CDR3: CASSLLVGAGELFF. The CDR3 nucleotides read TGTGCCAGCAGTTTATTGGTGGGGGCCGGGGAGCTGTTTTTT.